A single sample gave rise to the 22 T cell receptor beta chains below, sequenced in a study of CD8+CD57+ T cells in acquired aplastic anemia. Sequencing involved patients with CD8+CD57+ cell expansion previously shown by flow cytometry. Genomic DNA, serving as template, underwent TCR beta VDJ and CDR3 profiling. TCRdb analysed the reads with MiXCR anew, one entry per CDR3 protein. The sample lists 160,000 or so distinct CDR3 sequences, roughly 48% occurring once. Specimen: sorted CD4+, CD8+, or CD8+CD57+ T cells (not recorded which) from PBMCs. These receptors were taken from a human donor with aplastic anemia.

This clonotype was detected many times. V is TRBV7-9 and J is TRBJ1-3; TRBD1 aligns across 7 bases. Per the germline V gene, CDR1 is SEHNR and CDR2 is FQNEAQ (reference sequence). The CDR3 length is 15 residues. The V segment lost 5 bases and the J segment 2 bases; nucleotides outside the gene matches: 6. CDR3 coding DNA: TGTGCCAGCAGCACCCGACAGGGAACTGGAAACACCATATATTTT. Protein sequence: CASSTRQGTGNTIYF.

This sequence joins TRBV7-6 and TRBJ1-2; weak D call: TRBD1 (5 bases). Germline V gives CDR1 SGHVS, CDR2 FNYEAQ. The CDR3 is 11 residues long. Trimming stripped 0 bases from V and 11 bases from J, with 7 bases between. The chain's CDR3 is CASSLAGVYTF. In DNA form, the CDR3 reads TGTGCCAGCAGCTTAGCAGGGGTATACACCTTC.

The rearrangement links TRBV3-1 to TRBJ1-2; D possibly corresponds to TRBD1 (6 bases). The CDR3 spans 15 residues. Per the germline V gene, CDR1 is LGHDT and CDR2 is YNNKEL (reference sequence). Trimming removed 1 base from V and 8 bases from J, with 17 bases in between. CDR3: CASSQVRALGGGYTF. DNA of the CDR3: TGTGCCAGCAGCCAAGTCCGGGCGCTAGGGGGAGGCTACACCTTC. The entire variable domain, with the rest obtained from reference TRBV3-1 and TRBJ1-2, is as follows: DTAVSQTPKYLVTQMGNDKSIKCEQNLGHDTMYWYKQDSKKFLKIMFSYNNKELIINETVPNRFSPKSPDKAHLNLHINSLELGDSAVYFCASSQVRALGGGYTFGSGTRLTVV.

This clonotype was observed a few times. The chain employs TRBV2 and TRBJ1-6; 7 nucleotides match TRBD1. The CDR3 totals 16 residues. Germline V gene data show CDR1 as SNHLY and CDR2 as FYNNEI. After removal of 8 bases from V and 3 bases from J, the junction contained 10 bases not matched to a gene. In DNA, the CDR3 is TGTGCCAGCCAAGGACAGGAATCATTCTATAATTCACCCCTCCACTTT. This translates into CASQGQESFYNSPLHF.

In this sample, this clonotype turned up many times. The chain carries TRBV7-2 and TRBJ2-1; D may be TRBD1 (6 bases). Trimming left V 1 base short and J 5 bases short, with 12 bases between. Germline-derived CDR1 and CDR2 are SGHTA and FQGNSA. The CDR3 is 15 amino acids. CDR3 loop: CASSLDNRVHNEQFF. CDR3 sequence (DNA): TGTGCCAGCAGCTTAGACAACAGGGTGCACAATGAGCAGTTCTTC.

J is TRBJ2-3 and V is TRBV19, with D possibly matching TRBD1 (5 bases). CDR1 is LNHDA and CDR2 is SQIVND in the germline V gene (reference sequence). Trimming shortened V by 1 base and J by 7 bases, and 21 bases separated the two germline ends. The CDR3 is made up of 17 amino acids. The CDR3 sequence: CASSIAPFGRVKNTQYF. CDR3 sequence (DNA): TGTGCCAGTAGTATAGCCCCCTTCGGCAGGGTTAAAAATACGCAGTATTTT. Full variable domain (rest looked up from reference TRBV19 and TRBJ2-3): DGGITQSPKYLFRKEGQNVTLSCEQNLNHDAMYWYRQDPGQGLRLIYYSQIVNDFQKGDIAEGYSVSREKKESFPLTVTSAQKNPTAFYLCASSIAPFGRVKNTQYFGPGTRLTVL.

The rearrangement links TRBV2 to TRBJ2-2; no clear D gene. The V end lost 2 bases, the J end lost 3 bases, and 4 bases lay between the germline ends. The length of the CDR3 is 13 residues. CDR1 is SNHLY, CDR2 FYNNEI, per germline. CDR3 nucleotides: TGTGCCAGCAGTGAACGGGACACCGGGGAGCTGTTTTTT. It is translated as CASSERDTGELFF.

This chain joins TRBV28 and TRBJ1-2; TRBD1 matches 8 bases. Per germline, CDR1 MDHEN and CDR2 SYDVKM. Germline trimming cut 6 bases from V and 8 bases from J; bases unmatched to any gene: 8. This CDR3 comprises 13 residues. CDR3 amino acids: CASRTGAVGGYTF. CDR3 bases: TGTGCCAGCAGGACAGGGGCCGTCGGCGGCTACACCTTC.

This clonotype was recorded at least ten times. The chain carries TRBV19 and TRBJ1-5; a possible D gene is TRBD1 (5 bases). Germline V gives CDR1 LNHDA, CDR2 SQIVND (reference sequence). Trimming took off 3 bases at V and 4 bases at J, with 10 bases between the two ends. The CDR3 extends over 14 amino acids. CDR3 DNA sequence: TGTGCCAGTAGTATCGGGCAGGGAAATCAGCCCCAGCATTTT. It translates to CASSIGQGNQPQHF. Full variable domain (missing parts from reference TRBV19 and TRBJ1-5): DGGITQSPKYLFRKEGQNVTLSCEQNLNHDAMYWYRQDPGQGLRLIYYSQIVNDFQKGDIAEGYSVSREKKESFPLTVTSAQKNPTAFYLCASSIGQGNQPQHFGDGTRLSIL.

This chain joins TRBV20-1 and TRBJ2-1; 7 positions agree with TRBD2. V lost 4 bases, J lost 2 bases, and 5 bases stayed unmatched. Per the germline V gene, CDR1 is DFQATT and CDR2 is SNEGSKA (reference sequence). The CDR3 sequence is 14 residues long. Here the CDR3 reads CSAKTGGPYNEQFF. As DNA, the CDR3 is TGCAGTGCTAAGACGGGAGGACCCTACAATGAGCAGTTCTTC.

This chain uses TRBV10-3 with TRBJ2-5; 10 bases line up with TRBD1. From germline, CDR1 is ENHRY and CDR2 SYGVKD. Trimming cost V 7 bases and J 4 bases; bases outside gene matches: 3. The CDR3 spans 13 residues. In DNA, the CDR3 is TGTGCCATCAACCGGGACAGGGGAGAGACCCAGTACTTC. Its protein product is CAINRDRGETQYF.

The chain has TRBV19 and TRBJ1-1, with unresolved D. Looked up from germline, CDR1 is LNHDA and CDR2 is SQIVND (reference sequence). Trimming cost V 1 base and J 0 bases, with 9 bases left between them. There are 15 residues in the CDR3. The CDR3 reads CASSIVGGLNTEAFF. In nucleotides, the CDR3 is TGTGCCAGTAGTATAGTCGGAGGGCTGAACACTGAAGCTTTCTTT. Drawing the rest from reference TRBV19 and TRBJ1-1, the complete variable domain is DGGITQSPKYLFRKEGQNVTLSCEQNLNHDAMYWYRQDPGQGLRLIYYSQIVNDFQKGDIAEGYSVSREKKESFPLTVTSAQKNPTAFYLCASSIVGGLNTEAFFGQGTRLTVV.

This clonotype was detected ten times or more. V is TRBV2 and J is TRBJ1-1; D is perhaps TRBD1 (6 bases). CDR3 size: 17 residues. Per germline, CDR1 SNHLY and CDR2 FYNNEI. Trimming shortened V by 3 bases and J by 4 bases, and 21 bases separated the two germline ends. CDR3 loop: CASSEGGGWGRSTEAFF. In DNA, the CDR3 is TGTGCCAGCAGTGAGGGGGGCGGGTGGGGGAGAAGCACTGAAGCTTTCTTT. Based on the CDR3 plus reference TRBV2 and TRBJ1-1, the full variable domain is EPEVTQTPSHQVTQMGQEVILRCVPISNHLYFYWYRQILGQKVEFLVSFYNNEISEKSEIFDDQFSVERPDGSNFTLKIRSTKLEDSAMYFCASSEGGGWGRSTEAFFGQGTRLTVV.

Turning to this clonotype: With a much larger clone just one base away, this may be a read error. This CDR3 fails to terminate in the conserved phenylalanine or tryptophan, so it likely reflects a read error. The chain has TRBV5-4 and TRBJ1-1, with D perhaps TRBD1 (6 bases). The CDR3 spans 14 residues. Deletions cut 3 bases from V and 0 bases from J, with 9 bases between. The germline gives CDR1 SGHNT, CDR2 YYREEE (reference sequence). In DNA form, the CDR3 reads TGTGCCAGCAGCTCAAGGGGGATGAACACTGAAGCTTTCTTG. It translates to CASSSRGMNTEAFL.

The chain employs TRBV6-1 and TRBJ2-7, with 7 bases lining up with TRBD2. After removal of 4 bases from V and 1 base from J, the junction contained 4 bases not matched to a gene. The CDR3 extends over 14 amino acids. CDR1 is MNHNS, CDR2 SASEGT, per germline. As DNA, the CDR3 is TGTGCCAGCAGTGGGGAGGGGCCTTCCTACGAGCAGTACTTC. This sequence encodes CASSGEGPSYEQYF.

The chain has TRBV27 and TRBJ1-1; maybe TRBD1 (6 bases). Trimming removed 6 bases from V and 4 bases from J, with 15 bases in between. CDR1 is MNHEY, CDR2 SMNVEV, per germline (reference sequence). CDR3 length: 14 residues. Here the CDR3 reads CASSPRTVPTEAFF. The CDR3 DNA reads as TGTGCCAGCAGCCCTAGGACAGTCCCCACTGAAGCTTTCTTT.

This clonotype appeared a single time. The rearrangement joins TRBV10-3 to TRBJ1-3; 9 bases match TRBD1. This CDR3 contains 16 residues. V trimming: 6 bases; J trimming: 0 bases; junction bases outside the gene matches: 6. Germline V gene lookup returns CDR1 ENHRY and CDR2 SYGVKD. The CDR3 DNA is TGTGCCATCAGGGGACAGGGAACTTACTCTGGAAACACCATATATTTT. The encoded protein is CAIRGQGTYSGNTIYF.

Many counts were recorded for this clonotype. The V and J genes are TRBV6-1 and TRBJ2-5; 10 bases map to TRBD1. In germline, CDR1 is MNHNS, CDR2 SASEGT. This CDR3 comprises 16 residues. With 6 bases clipped from V and 3 bases from J, the junction kept 10 bases outside the gene matches. The CDR3 region has the DNA TGTGCCAGCAGCCAGGGGGACAGGGGTACTGAAGAGACCCAGTACTTC. Amino acid sequence: CASSQGDRGTEETQYF.

The V and J genes are TRBV7-9 and TRBJ1-1; a weak D match, TRBD1 (6 bases). From germline, CDR1 is SEHNR and CDR2 FQNEAQ (reference sequence). The CDR3 runs to 15 residues. V lost 5 bases and J lost 0, with 13 bases in between. In nucleotides, the CDR3 is TGTGCCAGCAGCCTTGCGACAGGCGTGAACACTGAAGCTTTCTTT. Protein sequence: CASSLATGVNTEAFF.

V and J are TRBV12-3 or TRBV12-4 and TRBJ2-5; TRBD1 matches at 9 bases. The CDR3 runs 14 residues. The J segment lost 4 bases and the V segment lost 6 bases, leaving 6 bases of the junction unmatched. CDR3 loop: CASRETGGAETQYF. The CDR3 bases are TGTGCCAGCAGGGAAACAGGGGGCGCAGAGACCCAGTACTTC.

At least ten counts were recorded for this clonotype. The V call is TRBV20-1, the J call TRBJ2-3; no clear D. This CDR3 contains 13 residues. The germline gives CDR1 DFQATT, CDR2 SNEGSKA (reference sequence). Trimming took 3 bases from V and 0 from J, leaving 7 bases between them. The CDR3: CSARSGSTDTQYF. In nucleotides, the CDR3 is TGCAGTGCTAGGTCCGGGAGCACAGATACGCAGTATTTT.

This chain links TRBV20-1 with TRBJ2-5, with D possibly being TRBD1 or TRBD2 (6 bases each). CDR3 length equals 12 residues. Trimming cost V 6 bases and J 5 bases, with 13 bases left between them. Germline CDR1 DFQATT, CDR2 SNEGSKA (reference sequence). The CDR3 is CSATGARETQYF. The CDR3 DNA reads TGCAGTGCCACGGGGGCCAGGGAGACCCAGTACTTC.